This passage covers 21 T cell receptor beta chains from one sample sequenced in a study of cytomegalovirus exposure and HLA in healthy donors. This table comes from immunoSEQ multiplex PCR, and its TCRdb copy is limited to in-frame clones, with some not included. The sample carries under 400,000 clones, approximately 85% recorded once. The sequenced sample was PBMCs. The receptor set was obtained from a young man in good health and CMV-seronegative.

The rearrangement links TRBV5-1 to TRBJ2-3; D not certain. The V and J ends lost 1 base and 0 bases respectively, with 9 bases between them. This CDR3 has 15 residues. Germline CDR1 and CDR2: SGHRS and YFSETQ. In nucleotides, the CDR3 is TGCGCCAGCAGCTTGAGGCCGACAAGCACAGATACGCAGTATTTT. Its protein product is CASSLRPTSTDTQYF.

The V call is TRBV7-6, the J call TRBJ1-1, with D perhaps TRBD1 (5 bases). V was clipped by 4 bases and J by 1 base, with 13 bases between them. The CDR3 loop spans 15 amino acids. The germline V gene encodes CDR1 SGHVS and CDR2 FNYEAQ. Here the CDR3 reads CASSSRTGRNTEAFF. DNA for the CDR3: TGTGCCAGCAGCTCCCGAACAGGCCGGAACACTGAAGCTTTCTTT.

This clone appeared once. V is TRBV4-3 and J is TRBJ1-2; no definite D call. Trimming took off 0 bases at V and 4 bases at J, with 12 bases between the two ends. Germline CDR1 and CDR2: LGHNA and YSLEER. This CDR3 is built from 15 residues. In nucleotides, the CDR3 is TGCGCCAGCAGCCAAGAAAAGGGAGAGGGCTATGGCTACACCTTC. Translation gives CASSQEKGEGYGYTF.

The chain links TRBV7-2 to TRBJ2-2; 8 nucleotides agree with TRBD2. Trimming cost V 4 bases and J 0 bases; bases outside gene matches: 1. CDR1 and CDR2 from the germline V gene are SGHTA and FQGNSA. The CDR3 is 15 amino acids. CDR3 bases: TGTGCCAGCAGCTCGGGACTAGCGAACACCGGGGAGCTGTTTTTT. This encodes CASSSGLANTGELFF.

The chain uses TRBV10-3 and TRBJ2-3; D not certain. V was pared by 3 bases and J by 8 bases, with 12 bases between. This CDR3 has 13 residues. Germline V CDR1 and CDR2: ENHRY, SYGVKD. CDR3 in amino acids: CAISETPFSTQYF. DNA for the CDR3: TGTGCCATCAGTGAAACCCCGTTTAGTACGCAGTATTTT.

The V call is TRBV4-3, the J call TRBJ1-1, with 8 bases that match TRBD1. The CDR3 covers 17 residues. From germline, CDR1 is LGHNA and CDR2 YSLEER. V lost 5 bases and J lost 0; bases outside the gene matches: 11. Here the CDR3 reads CASSETGGGYLNTEAFF. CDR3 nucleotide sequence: TGCGCCAGCAGCGAAACAGGGGGGGGTTATTTGAACACTGAAGCTTTCTTT.

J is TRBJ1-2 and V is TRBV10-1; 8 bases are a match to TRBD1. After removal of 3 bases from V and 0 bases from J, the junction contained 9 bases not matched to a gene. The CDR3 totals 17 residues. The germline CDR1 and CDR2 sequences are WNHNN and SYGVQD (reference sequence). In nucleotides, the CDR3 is TGCGCCAGCAGTGACGTACTTCGACAGGGGACTAACTATGGCTACACCTTC. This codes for CASSDVLRQGTNYGYTF.

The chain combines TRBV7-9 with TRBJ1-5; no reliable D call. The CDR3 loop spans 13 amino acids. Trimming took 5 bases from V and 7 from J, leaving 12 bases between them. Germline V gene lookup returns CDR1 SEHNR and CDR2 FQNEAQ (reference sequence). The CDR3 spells CASSDEGYQPQHF. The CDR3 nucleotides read TGTGCCAGCAGCGACGAGGGATACCAGCCCCAGCATTTT.

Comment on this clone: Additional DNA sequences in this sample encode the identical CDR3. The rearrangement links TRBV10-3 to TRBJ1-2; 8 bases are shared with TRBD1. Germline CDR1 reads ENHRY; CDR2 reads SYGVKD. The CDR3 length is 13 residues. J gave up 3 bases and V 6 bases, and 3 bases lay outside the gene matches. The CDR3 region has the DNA TGTGCCATCAGCGGGACAGGAGACTATGGCTACACCTTC. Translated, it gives CAISGTGDYGYTF.

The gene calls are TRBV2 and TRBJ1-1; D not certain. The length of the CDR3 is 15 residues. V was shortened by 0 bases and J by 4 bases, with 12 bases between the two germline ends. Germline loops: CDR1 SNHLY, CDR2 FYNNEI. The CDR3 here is CASSEAGVSGTEAFF. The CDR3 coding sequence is TGTGCCAGCAGTGAAGCCGGGGTGTCGGGCACTGAAGCTTTCTTT.

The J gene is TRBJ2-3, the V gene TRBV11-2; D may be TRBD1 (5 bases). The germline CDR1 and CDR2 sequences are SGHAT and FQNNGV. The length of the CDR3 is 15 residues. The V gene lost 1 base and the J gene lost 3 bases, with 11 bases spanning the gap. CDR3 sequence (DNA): TGTGCCAGCAGCTTAGCAGGGCAGGGAACAGATACGCAGTATTTT. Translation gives CASSLAGQGTDTQYF.

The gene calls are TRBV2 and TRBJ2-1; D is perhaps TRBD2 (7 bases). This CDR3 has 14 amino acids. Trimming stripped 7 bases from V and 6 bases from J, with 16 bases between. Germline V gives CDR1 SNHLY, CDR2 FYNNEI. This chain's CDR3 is CASTVAGAVNEQFF. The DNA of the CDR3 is TGTGCCAGCACCGTGGCGGGGGCGGTCAATGAGCAGTTCTTC.

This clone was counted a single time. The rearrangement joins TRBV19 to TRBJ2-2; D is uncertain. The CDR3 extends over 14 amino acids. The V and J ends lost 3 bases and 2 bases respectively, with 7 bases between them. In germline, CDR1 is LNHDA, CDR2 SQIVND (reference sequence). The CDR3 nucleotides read TGTGCCAGTAGTATCAGATTTAACACCGGGGAGCTGTTTTTT. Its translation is CASSIRFNTGELFF.

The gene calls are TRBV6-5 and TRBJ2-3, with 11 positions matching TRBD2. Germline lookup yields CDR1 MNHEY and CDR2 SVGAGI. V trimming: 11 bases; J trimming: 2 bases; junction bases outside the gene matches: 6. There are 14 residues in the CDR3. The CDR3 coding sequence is TGTGCCGTAAGACTAGCGGGGCCCACAGATACGCAGTATTTT. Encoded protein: CAVRLAGPTDTQYF.

The CDR3 DNA follows: TGTGCCAGCAGTGTACAGGGGCCTGGGGCCAACGTCCTGACTTTC. This gives the protein CASSVQGPGANVLTF. The rearrangement joins TRBV2 to TRBJ2-6; 7 bases are a match to TRBD1. The CDR3 contains 15 residues. Losses at the gene ends were 4 bases for V and 2 bases for J; bases not matched to a gene: 2. Germline lookup yields CDR1 SNHLY and CDR2 FYNNEI.

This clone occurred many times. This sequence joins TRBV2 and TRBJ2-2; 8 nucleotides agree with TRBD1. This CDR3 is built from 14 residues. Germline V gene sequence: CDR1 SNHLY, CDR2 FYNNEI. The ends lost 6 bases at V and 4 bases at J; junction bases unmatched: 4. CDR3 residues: CASRQGVGTGELFF. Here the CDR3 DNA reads TGTGCCAGCAGACAGGGGGTTGGCACCGGGGAGCTGTTTTTT.

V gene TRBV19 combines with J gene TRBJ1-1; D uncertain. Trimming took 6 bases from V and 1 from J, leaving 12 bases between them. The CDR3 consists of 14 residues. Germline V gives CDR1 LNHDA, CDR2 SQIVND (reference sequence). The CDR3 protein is CASRSGYQNTEAFF. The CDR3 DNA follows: TGTGCCAGTAGGTCGGGGTACCAGAACACTGAAGCTTTCTTT.

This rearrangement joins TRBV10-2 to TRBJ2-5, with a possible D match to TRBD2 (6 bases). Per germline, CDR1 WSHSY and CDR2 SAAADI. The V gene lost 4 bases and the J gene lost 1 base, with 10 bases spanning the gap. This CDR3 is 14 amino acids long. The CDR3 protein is CASSVGDSQETQYF. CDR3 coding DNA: TGCGCCAGCAGTGTGGGGGACTCCCAAGAGACCCAGTACTTC.

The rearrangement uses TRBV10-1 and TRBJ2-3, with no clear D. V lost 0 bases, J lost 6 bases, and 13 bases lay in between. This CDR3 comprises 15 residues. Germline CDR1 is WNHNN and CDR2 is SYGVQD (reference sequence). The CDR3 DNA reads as TGCGCCAGCAGTGAGTCTGGTTCCCGAGGCGATACGCAGTATTTT. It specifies CASSESGSRGDTQYF.

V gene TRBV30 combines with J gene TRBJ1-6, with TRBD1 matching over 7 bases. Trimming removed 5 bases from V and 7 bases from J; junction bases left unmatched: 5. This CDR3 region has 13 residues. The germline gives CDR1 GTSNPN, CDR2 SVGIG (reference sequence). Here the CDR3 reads CAWAGQKNSPLHF. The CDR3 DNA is TGTGCCTGGGCGGGACAGAAGAATTCACCCCTCCACTTT.

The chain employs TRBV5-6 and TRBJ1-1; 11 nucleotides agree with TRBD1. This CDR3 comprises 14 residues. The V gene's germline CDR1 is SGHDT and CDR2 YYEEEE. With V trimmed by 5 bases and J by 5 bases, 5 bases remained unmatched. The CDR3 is CASRRDRGDTEAFF. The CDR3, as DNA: TGTGCCAGCAGAAGGGACAGGGGGGATACTGAAGCTTTCTTT.